These T cell receptor beta chains were read from a single sample in a study of control samples from healthy donors and cancer patients. Assay used: immunoSEQ multiplex PCR; TCRdb lists only in-frame clones, some missing. The top ten hold 2.5% of the sample, which has 130,000 or so clones, about nine tenths seen once. The specimen was blood. The source of these receptors is a man aged 40-50 years in good health. Each CDR3 is given with its conserved first and last residue. The order of the fields is CDR3 DNA, CDR3 protein, J gene, clone size, V gene, D gene. D genes are given only for firm matches. Some rows have no size entry. The others give once, few or many, or a class for an expanded clone.

TGCGCCAGCAGCCCGGACAGGGGTTTTTCCTACGAGCAGTACTTC | CASSPDRGFSYEQYF | TRBJ2-7 | NA | TRBV5-1 | TRBD1
TGTGCCAGCAGCTTAGAAGGCGGACAGGATGGCGAAAAACTGTTTTTT | CASSLEGGQDGEKLFF | TRBJ1-4 | NA | TRBV13 | TRBD1
TGTGCCAGCAGCTTGGGTAGCATGAACACTGAAGCTTTCTTT | CASSLGSMNTEAFF | TRBJ1-1 | NA | TRBV5-6 | NA
TGTGCCAGCAGTTACTCTTTAAGGGGGGACACTGAAGCTTTCTTT | CASSYSLRGDTEAFF | TRBJ1-1 | NA | TRBV6-5 | NA
TGCGCCAGCAGCCGCGATTCGGGGTTTTCGACCGGGGAGCTGTTTTTT | CASSRDSGFSTGELFF | TRBJ2-2 | NA | TRBV4-1 | NA
TGTGCCAGCAGTCCACGGGCAGGGGGGCCATTGGCCCAGCATTTT | CASSPRAGGPLAQHF | TRBJ1-5 | once | TRBV7-2 | TRBD1
TGCGCCAGCAGCACAGGGGGCTGGGACGAGCAGTACTTC | CASSTGGWDEQYF | TRBJ2-7 | few | TRBV5-1 | TRBD1
TGTGCCTCGCCACGCACGGGACGGTACTACGAGCAGTACTTC | CASPRTGRYYEQYF | TRBJ2-7 | NA | TRBV24-1 | NA
TGTGCCAGCAGCTCTGGCAACTCTGGAAACACCATATATTTT | CASSSGNSGNTIYF | TRBJ1-3 | NA | TRBV11-3 | NA
TGTGCCAGCAAGGAGGGGGCTCGAACTGAAGCTTTCTTT | CASKEGARTEAFF | TRBJ1-1 | few | TRBV12-3/TRBV12-4 | TRBD1
TGCGCCAGCAGCTCAGGGACAGGGGGTTGGATCGGGGAGCTGTTTTTT | CASSSGTGGWIGELFF | TRBJ2-2 | NA | TRBV5-1 | TRBD1
TGTGCCAGCGGCATCGGGAATCGCGAAGCTTTCTTT | CASGIGNREAFF | TRBJ1-1 | NA | TRBV6-5 | NA
TGTGCCATCAGCCAGGGGGCGGGCACTGAAGCTTTCTTT | CAISQGAGTEAFF | TRBJ1-1 | NA | TRBV10-3 | TRBD1
TGTGCCAGCAGGATACAGGGGGGAGGGGCCAAAAACATTCAGTACTTC | CASRIQGGGAKNIQYF | TRBJ2-4 | once | TRBV2 | NA
TGTGCCAGCAGGCGGGCCGAGGTGTCTGAAGCTTTCTTT | CASRRAEVSEAFF | TRBJ1-1 | NA | TRBV6-5 | NA
TGTGCCAGCAGTCCCGGGACGAACACTGAAGCTTTCTTT | CASSPGTNTEAFF | TRBJ1-1 | NA | TRBV7-8 | NA
TGTGCCAGCAGTGAGGGACTAGCGGGGGGGCGGTCCTACGAGCAGTACTTC | CASSEGLAGGRSYEQYF | TRBJ2-7 | many | TRBV6-1 | TRBD2
TGCGCCAGCAGCTTGGGCCTGTCGTCTTTCGATACATACAATGAGCAGTTCTTC | CASSLGLSSFDTYNEQFF | TRBJ2-1 | NA | TRBV5-1 | NA
TGCGCCAGCAGCTTGGGGGGGAACACCGGGGAGCTGTTTTTT | CASSLGGNTGELFF | TRBJ2-2 | NA | TRBV5-1 | NA
TGTGCCACCCAGAACCGGGACACTTTGAGCTACGAGCAGTACTTC | CATQNRDTLSYEQYF | TRBJ2-7 | NA | TRBV6-5 | NA
TGCGCCAGCAGCTTCGCGGGCAATCAGCCCCAGCATTTT | CASSFAGNQPQHF | TRBJ1-5 | NA | TRBV5-1 | NA
TGTGCCAGCAGCTTGGTGGTAGCGGGGGGGCCGGAAGATACGCAGTATTTT | CASSLVVAGGPEDTQYF | TRBJ2-3 | NA | TRBV5-6 | TRBD2
TGTGCCAGCACCGTTCGTGGCGCGGCAACTAATGAAAAACTGTTTTTT | CASTVRGAATNEKLFF | TRBJ1-4 | NA | TRBV27 | NA
TGCGCCAGCAGCTCGACAGGGGTTGGGGCCAACGTCCTGACTTTC | CASSSTGVGANVLTF | TRBJ2-6 | NA | TRBV5-1 | TRBD1
TGCGCCAGCAGCCTCAACCCTAGCACAGATACGCAGTATTTT | CASSLNPSTDTQYF | TRBJ2-3 | NA | TRBV5-1 | NA
TGTGCCAGCGACAGGGTTCGGGAAGGGACCCAGTACTTC | CASDRVREGTQYF | TRBJ2-5 | NA | TRBV6-5 | TRBD1
TGTGCCAGCAGCTCCCTGACTGAAGCTTTCTTT | CASSSLTEAFF | TRBJ1-1 | NA | TRBV11-2 | NA
TGCGCCAGCATTCCCACGGCATCGGAGACCCAGTACTTC | CASIPTASETQYF | TRBJ2-5 | NA | TRBV5-1 | NA
TGTGCCAGCAGCTTGGACGGCTATGGCTACACCTTC | CASSLDGYGYTF | TRBJ1-2 | NA | TRBV7-3 | NA
TGTGCCAGCAGCTCGACAGCGAACACCGGGGAGCTGTTTTTT | CASSSTANTGELFF | TRBJ2-2 | NA | TRBV7-3 | NA
TGTGCCAGCAGTTTTTTAGTTAACACTGAAGCTTTCTTT | CASSFLVNTEAFF | TRBJ1-1 | NA | TRBV12-3/TRBV12-4 | NA
TGTGCCAGCAGTGCAGCTAACTATGGCTACACCTTC | CASSAANYGYTF | TRBJ1-2 | NA | TRBV25-1 | NA
TGTGCCAGCAGCTTTGTGGTCAGGGGGCGGAGAACTAATGAAAAACTGTTTTTT | CASSFVVRGRRTNEKLFF | TRBJ1-4 | NA | TRBV11-2 | TRBD1
TGTGCCTGGAGTGGACCGATTAATGAAAAACTGTTTTTT | CAWSGPINEKLFF | TRBJ1-4 | NA | TRBV30 | NA
TGTGCCAGCCTTAGCGTGGGGATGAACACTGAAGCTTTCTTT | CASLSVGMNTEAFF | TRBJ1-1 | NA | TRBV6-5 | NA
TGTGCCAGCAGTGAATCTTGGGGGAACACTGAAGCTTTCTTT | CASSESWGNTEAFF | TRBJ1-1 | NA | TRBV25-1 | NA
TGTGCCTGGATGTTAGGGGTTAACTATGGCTACACCTTC | CAWMLGVNYGYTF | TRBJ1-2 | NA | TRBV30 | NA
TGTGCCAGCAGTTGGGACCGAAAAAACATTCAGTACTTC | CASSWDRKNIQYF | TRBJ2-4 | once | TRBV6-5 | NA
TGTGCCAGCAGCTTAGAAAACCCAGCGGCGGCAGTAAACTACGAGCAGTACTTC | CASSLENPAAAVNYEQYF | TRBJ2-7 | NA | TRBV7-8 | NA
TGTGCCAGCAAGGGAGTAGTCTATGGCTACACCTTC | CASKGVVYGYTF | TRBJ1-2 | NA | TRBV28 | NA
TGTGCCTGGAGTCGGGGGGGGGACTCCTACGAGCAGTACTTC | CAWSRGGDSYEQYF | TRBJ2-7 | NA | TRBV30 | TRBD2
TGTGCCACCAGTGATCCCTCGACAGGGGCCACGGGCTACACCTTC | CATSDPSTGATGYTF | TRBJ1-2 | NA | TRBV24-1 | TRBD1
TGTGCCAGCAGCATCGACAGGGCCAGAGGAACTAATGAAAAACTGTTTTTT | CASSIDRARGTNEKLFF | TRBJ1-4 | NA | TRBV27 | TRBD1
TGTGCCAGCAGCTTTAACCGGGATACGCAGTATTTT | CASSFNRDTQYF | TRBJ2-3 | NA | TRBV11-3 | NA